One sample yielded the 18 T cell receptor beta chains listed below, sequenced in a study of blood T cell repertoires in COVID-19. Repertoires were generated with immunoSEQ multiplex PCR, while TCRdb's copy carries only in-frame clones and drops some. Among more than 80,000 clones, about 90% were seen once, and the ten largest hold approximately 1.5%. The sequencing sample was made of peripheral blood. The receptor source for this set is a human donor with active COVID-19. The donor label of this sample is uncertain.

This clone was seen just once. The chain employs TRBV12-5 and TRBJ1-2, with unresolved D. Trimming cost V 1 base and J 2 bases, with 2 bases left between them. The CDR3 contains 12 residues. Germline lookup yields CDR1 LGHNT and CDR2 FRNRAP. CDR3 amino acids: CASGLANYGYTF. CDR3 coding DNA: TGTGCTAGTGGTTTGGCGAACTATGGCTACACCTTC.

The sample holds one count of this clone. The V gene is TRBV7-9, the J gene TRBJ2-1; 13 bases agree with TRBD2. Looked up from germline, CDR1 is SEHNR and CDR2 is FQNEAQ (reference sequence). Trimming removed 3 bases from V and 2 bases from J; junction bases left unmatched: 7. The CDR3 covers 18 residues. DNA for the CDR3: TGTGCCAGCAGCTTTCCCGGACTAGCGGGGGAAGCCTACAATGAGCAGTTCTTC. Its protein is CASSFPGLAGEAYNEQFF. Full variable domain (rest looked up from reference TRBV7-9 and TRBJ2-1): DTGVSQNPRHKITKRGQNVTFRCDPISEHNRLYWYRQTLGQGPEFLTYFQNEAQLEKSRLLSDRFSAERPKGSFSTLEIQRTEQGDSAMYLCASSFPGLAGEAYNEQFFGPGTRLTVL.

V usage is TRBV5-1 and J usage is TRBJ1-2, with 8 bases identical to TRBD1. The germline gives CDR1 SGHRS, CDR2 YFSETQ. This CDR3 region has 17 residues. Trimming took 0 bases from V and 7 from J; bases not matched to a gene: 14. CDR3 residues: CASSLASSDRGSAGYTF. The CDR3 DNA is TGCGCCAGCAGCTTGGCCTCTAGCGACAGGGGATCGGCTGGCTACACCTTC.

The genes are TRBV7-3 and TRBJ1-2; weak D call: TRBD1 (6 bases). Germline assignment: CDR1 SGHTA and CDR2 FQGTGA. The CDR3 is made up of 13 amino acids. V was cut by 5 bases and J by 8 bases, with 15 bases left in between. The CDR3 DNA reads TGTGCCAGCAGCCACAGGGATCTAAGCGGCTACACCTTC. Its protein product is CASSHRDLSGYTF.

The V call is TRBV6-5, the J call TRBJ2-7, with 7 bases that match TRBD1. The germline V gene has CDR1 MNHEY and CDR2 SVGAGI. There are 15 residues in the CDR3. V lost 7 bases and J lost 4; bases outside the gene matches: 13. CDR3 amino acids: CASMEPGQLPYEQYF. In DNA, the CDR3 is TGTGCCAGCATGGAGCCGGGACAGCTGCCGTACGAGCAGTACTTC.

The V and J genes are TRBV7-2 and TRBJ2-1, with unresolved D. Germline loops: CDR1 SGHTA, CDR2 FQGNSA. Trimming cost V 5 bases and J 3 bases, with 14 bases left between them. The CDR3 is made up of 15 amino acids. DNA of the CDR3: TGTGCCAGCAGCCCGAGACCGCTAGACTACAATGAGCAGTTCTTC. Its protein is CASSPRPLDYNEQFF. The variable domain in full, with the rest retrieved from reference TRBV7-2 and TRBJ2-1, is GAGVSQSPSNKVTEKGKDVELRCDPISGHTALYWYRQSLGQGLEFLIYFQGNSAPDKSGLPSDRFSAERTGGSVSTLTIQRTQQEDSAVYLCASSPRPLDYNEQFFGPGTRLTVL.

V gene TRBV28 combines with J gene TRBJ1-2; D gene ambiguous. This CDR3 comprises 9 residues. Germline values: CDR1 MDHEN, CDR2 SYDVKM. Trimming took 8 bases from V and 8 from J, leaving 6 bases between them. CDR3 in amino acids: CASGSGYTF. The CDR3 DNA reads as TGTGCCAGCGGCTCCGGCTACACCTTC.

This chain connects TRBV11-2 to TRBJ1-1; no firm D call. Looked up from germline, CDR1 is SGHAT and CDR2 is FQNNGV. V shed 0 bases and J shed 5 bases, with 7 bases lying between them. The CDR3 runs 13 residues. Here the CDR3 DNA reads TGTGCCAGCAGCTTAGACACTAGGACTGAAGCTTTCTTT. Protein product: CASSLDTRTEAFF.

The chain links TRBV27 to TRBJ1-2; 7 bases fit TRBD1. The CDR3 runs 14 residues. V dropped 2 bases and J dropped 3; count of bases not matched to a gene: 3. CDR1 and CDR2 from the germline V gene are MNHEY and SMNVEV (reference sequence). This chain's CDR3 is CASSLDRDYYGYTF. CDR3 coding DNA: TGTGCCAGCAGTTTAGACAGGGACTACTATGGCTACACCTTC.

The genes are TRBV12-3 or TRBV12-4 and TRBJ1-2; TRBD1 agrees at 10 bases. The V gene end was trimmed by 7 bases and the J gene end by 5 bases; junction bases not matched to a gene: 4. This CDR3 contains 13 residues. The DNA for the CDR3 is TGTGCCAGCACCCCGGGACAGGGGTATGGCTACACCTTC. As protein: CASTPGQGYGYTF.

This chain uses TRBV7-6 with TRBJ2-3; possibly TRBD1 for D (6 bases). This CDR3 region has 15 residues. Trimming took off 5 bases at V and 6 bases at J, with 18 bases between the two ends. Germline V gives CDR1 SGHVS, CDR2 FNYEAQ. Here the CDR3 DNA reads TGTGCCAGCAGCCCTCAGGAAGGGGGTTGGGATACGCAGTATTTT. Its protein product is CASSPQEGGWDTQYF.

The chain couples TRBV7-9 to TRBJ1-2, with 8 bases matching TRBD1. CDR1 and CDR2 from the germline V gene are SEHNR and FQNEAQ (reference sequence). J was trimmed by 8 bases and V by 2 bases; bases with no gene match: 7. The CDR3 runs to 14 residues. The CDR3 region is CASSLSGQGGGYTF. The CDR3, as DNA: TGTGCCAGCAGCTTATCCGGACAGGGAGGAGGCTACACCTTC.

This rearrangement joins TRBV5-1 to TRBJ2-7; 9 nucleotides agree with TRBD1. The J segment lost 6 bases and the V segment lost 1 base, leaving 8 bases of the junction unmatched. This CDR3 has 15 amino acids. Germline-derived CDR1 and CDR2 are SGHRS and YFSETQ. CDR3 nucleotides: TGCGCCAGCAGCTTGACCCTGGACAGGGGACGCGAGCAGTACTTC. Its protein is CASSLTLDRGREQYF.

The rearrangement uses TRBV2 and TRBJ2-1; 12 bases fit TRBD2. Germline lookup yields CDR1 SNHLY and CDR2 FYNNEI. The V and J ends lost 3 bases and 7 bases, in that order; junction bases with no gene match: 4. The CDR3 sequence is 15 residues long. The CDR3 region has the DNA TGTGCCAGCAGTGATCTAGCGGGGGGGCGGAATGAGCAGTTCTTC. It yields the protein CASSDLAGGRNEQFF.

The V and J genes are TRBV12-3 or TRBV12-4 and TRBJ1-2; 9 bases are shared with TRBD1. This CDR3 has 13 residues. J gave up 4 bases and V 6 bases, and 3 bases lay outside the gene matches. CDR3 nucleotide sequence: TGTGCCAGCAGGCCGGACAGGGGCTATGGCTACACCTTC. This sequence encodes CASRPDRGYGYTF.

This chain uses TRBV6-5 with TRBJ1-1; 7 bases fit TRBD1. The CDR3 has 15 amino acids. Germline V gene data show CDR1 as MNHEY and CDR2 as SVGAGI. The V segment lost 7 bases and the J segment 3 bases; nucleotides outside the gene matches: 11. In DNA, the CDR3 is TGTGCCAGCAAGATTAACAGGGGACGGGACACTGAAGCTTTCTTT. Translated: CASKINRGRDTEAFF.

The chain couples TRBV5-1 to TRBJ2-1; D possibly corresponds to TRBD1 (7 bases). CDR3 size: 16 residues. Trimming shortened V by 3 bases and J by 4 bases, and 17 bases separated the two germline ends. Germline-derived CDR1 and CDR2 are SGHRS and YFSETQ. CDR3 in amino acids: CASSSEGALPYNEQFF. Written as DNA, the CDR3 is TGCGCCAGCAGCTCGGAGGGGGCGCTTCCTTACAATGAGCAGTTCTTC.

In its sample, this clone was seen once. The chain is built from TRBV2 and TRBJ2-1; 8 bases are shared with TRBD1. This CDR3 has 15 amino acids. With V trimmed by 5 bases and J by 7 bases, 10 bases remained unmatched. CDR1 and CDR2 from the germline V gene are SNHLY and FYNNEI. The CDR3 loop is CASSNTGGYMNEQFF. CDR3 DNA sequence: TGTGCCAGCAGTAATACAGGGGGGTACATGAATGAGCAGTTCTTC.